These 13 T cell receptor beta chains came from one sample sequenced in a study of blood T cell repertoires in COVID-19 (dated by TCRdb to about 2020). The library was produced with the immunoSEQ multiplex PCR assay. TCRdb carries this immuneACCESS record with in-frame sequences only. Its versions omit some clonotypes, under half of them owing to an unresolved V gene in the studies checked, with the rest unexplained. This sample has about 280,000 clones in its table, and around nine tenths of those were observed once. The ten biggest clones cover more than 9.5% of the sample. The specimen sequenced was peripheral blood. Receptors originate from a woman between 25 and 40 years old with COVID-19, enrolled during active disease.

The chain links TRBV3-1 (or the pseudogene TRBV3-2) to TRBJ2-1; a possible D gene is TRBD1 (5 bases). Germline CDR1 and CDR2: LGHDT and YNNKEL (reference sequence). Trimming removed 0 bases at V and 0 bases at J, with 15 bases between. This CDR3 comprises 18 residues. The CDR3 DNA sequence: TGTGCCAGCAGCCAAGATCTGGGGCAGGAGAGCTCCTACAATGAGCAGTTCTTC. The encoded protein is CASSQDLGQESSYNEQFF.

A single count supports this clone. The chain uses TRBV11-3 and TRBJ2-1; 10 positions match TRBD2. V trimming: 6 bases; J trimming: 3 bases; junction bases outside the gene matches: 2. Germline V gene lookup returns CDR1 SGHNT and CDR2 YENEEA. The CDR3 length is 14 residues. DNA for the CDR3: TGTGCCAGCAGTCTAGCGGGGGACTACAATGAGCAGTTCTTC. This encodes CASSLAGDYNEQFF.

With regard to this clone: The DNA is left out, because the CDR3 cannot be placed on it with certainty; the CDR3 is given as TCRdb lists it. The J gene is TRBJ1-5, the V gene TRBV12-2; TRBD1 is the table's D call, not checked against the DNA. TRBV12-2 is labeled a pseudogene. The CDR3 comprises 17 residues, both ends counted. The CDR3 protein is CASRLAVGGGSNQPQHF.

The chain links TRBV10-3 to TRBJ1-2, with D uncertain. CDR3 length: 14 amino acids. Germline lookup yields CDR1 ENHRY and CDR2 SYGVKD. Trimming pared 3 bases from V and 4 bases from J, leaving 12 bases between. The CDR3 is CAISEHSLFYGYTF. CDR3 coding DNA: TGTGCCATCAGTGAACACAGTCTCTTCTATGGCTACACCTTC.

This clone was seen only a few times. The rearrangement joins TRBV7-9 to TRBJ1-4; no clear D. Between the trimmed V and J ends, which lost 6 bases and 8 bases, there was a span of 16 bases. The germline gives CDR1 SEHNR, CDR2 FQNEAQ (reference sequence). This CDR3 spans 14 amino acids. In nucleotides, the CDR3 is TGTGCCAGCAGTCCAATCGGGAGCAGAGAAAAACTGTTTTTT. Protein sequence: CASSPIGSREKLFF.

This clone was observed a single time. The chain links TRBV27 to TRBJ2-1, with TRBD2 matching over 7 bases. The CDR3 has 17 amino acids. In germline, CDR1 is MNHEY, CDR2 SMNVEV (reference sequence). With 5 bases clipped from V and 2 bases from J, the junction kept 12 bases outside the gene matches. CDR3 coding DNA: TGTGCCAGCAGTCTACTGGGTACAGCGGGGCCCTACAATGAGCAGTTCTTC. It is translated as CASSLLGTAGPYNEQFF.

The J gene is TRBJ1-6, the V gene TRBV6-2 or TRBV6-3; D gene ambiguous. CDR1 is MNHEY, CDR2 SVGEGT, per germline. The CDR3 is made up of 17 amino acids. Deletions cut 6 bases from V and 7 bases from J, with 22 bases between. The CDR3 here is CASSPLGPGTGNSPLHF. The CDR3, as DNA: TGTGCCAGCAGCCCTCTGGGCCCCGGTACTGGGAATTCACCCCTCCACTTT.

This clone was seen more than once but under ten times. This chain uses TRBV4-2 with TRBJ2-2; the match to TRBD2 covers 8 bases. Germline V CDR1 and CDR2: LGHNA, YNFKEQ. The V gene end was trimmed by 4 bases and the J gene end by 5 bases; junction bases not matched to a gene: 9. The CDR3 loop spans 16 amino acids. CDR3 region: CASSLYPRGGTGELFF. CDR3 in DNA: TGTGCCAGCAGCCTCTATCCACGGGGGGGAACCGGGGAGCTGTTTTTT.

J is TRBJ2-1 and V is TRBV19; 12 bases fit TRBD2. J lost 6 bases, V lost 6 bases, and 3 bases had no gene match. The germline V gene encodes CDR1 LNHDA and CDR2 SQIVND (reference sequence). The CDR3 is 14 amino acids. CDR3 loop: CASSSSGGGNEQFF. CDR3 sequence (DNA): TGTGCCAGTAGCTCTAGCGGGGGGGGCAATGAGCAGTTCTTC.

The CDR3 reads CASSQGWGDGYTF. The CDR3 nucleotides are TGTGCCAGCAGCCAAGGGTGGGGGGATGGCTACACCTTC. The chain links TRBV6-5 to TRBJ1-2; perhaps TRBD1 as D (5 bases). The germline CDR1 and CDR2 sequences are MNHEY and SVGAGI. V lost 6 bases, J lost 6 bases, and 14 bases lay in between. This CDR3 comprises 13 residues.

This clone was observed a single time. The CDR3 spells CASSFQGRGGYTF. DNA for the CDR3: TGTGCCAGCAGTTTTCAGGGGCGAGGCGGCTACACCTTC. This rearrangement joins TRBV12-3 or TRBV12-4 to TRBJ1-2, with D possibly matching TRBD1 (6 bases). V was cut by 3 bases and J by 8 bases, with 13 bases left in between. The CDR3 extends over 13 amino acids.

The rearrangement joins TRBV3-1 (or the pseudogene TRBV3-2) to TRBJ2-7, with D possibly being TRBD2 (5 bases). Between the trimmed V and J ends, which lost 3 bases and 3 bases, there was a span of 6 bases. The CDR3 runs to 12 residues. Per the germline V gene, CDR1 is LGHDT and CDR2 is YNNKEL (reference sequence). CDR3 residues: CASSHGDYEQYF. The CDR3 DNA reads TGTGCCAGCAGCCACGGGGACTACGAGCAGTACTTC.

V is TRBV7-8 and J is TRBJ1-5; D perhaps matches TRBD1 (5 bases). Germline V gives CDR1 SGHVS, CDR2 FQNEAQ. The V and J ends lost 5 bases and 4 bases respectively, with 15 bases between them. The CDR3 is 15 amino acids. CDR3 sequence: CASSKGRGTNQPQHF. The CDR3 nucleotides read TGTGCCAGCAGCAAGGGAAGGGGTACTAATCAGCCCCAGCATTTT.